The source of this TCR beta chain is a study of CD4 T cell repertoires in COVID-19. The study, taken as a whole, reports: Some SARS-CoV-2 clonotypes, between 7 and 25%, recurred in SARS-CoV and/or HKU1 cultures.

Sequencing was done directly on freshly isolated, uncultured memory T cells. V dropped 4 bases and J dropped 2; count of bases not matched to a gene: 12. The CDR3 is 18 residues long. Germline values: CDR1 SGHDT, CDR2 YYEEEE. Assay used: immunoSEQ multiplex PCR; TCRdb lists only in-frame clones, some missing. The top ten hold over 0.45% of the sample, which has approximately 22,000 clones, around 86% seen once. Comment on this clone: Antigen: not known.

This chain connects TRBV5-6 to TRBJ2-3, with 11 bases that match TRBD2. The clonotype was recovered from a human donor who had COVID-19. The sample consisted of central memory CD4+ T cells from blood, taken before the COVID-19 pandemic. CDR3 bases: TGTGCCAGCAGCCCGTCCGGGACTAGCGGTCATTTCACAGATACGCAGTATTTT. It encodes CASSPSGTSGHFTDTQYF.